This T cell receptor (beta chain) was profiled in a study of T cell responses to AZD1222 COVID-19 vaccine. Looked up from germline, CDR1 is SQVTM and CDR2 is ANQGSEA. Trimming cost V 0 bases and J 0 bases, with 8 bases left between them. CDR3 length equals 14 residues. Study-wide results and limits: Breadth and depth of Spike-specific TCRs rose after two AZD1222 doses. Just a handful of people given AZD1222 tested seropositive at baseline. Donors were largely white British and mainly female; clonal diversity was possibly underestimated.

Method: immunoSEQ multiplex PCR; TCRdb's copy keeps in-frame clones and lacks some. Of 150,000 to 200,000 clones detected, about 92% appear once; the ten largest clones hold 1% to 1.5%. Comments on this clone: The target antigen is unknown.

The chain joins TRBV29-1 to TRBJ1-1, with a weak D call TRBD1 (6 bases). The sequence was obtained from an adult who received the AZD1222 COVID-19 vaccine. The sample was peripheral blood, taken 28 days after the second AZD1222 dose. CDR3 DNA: TGCAGCGTTGAAGAGGGGGCCGTGAACACTGAAGCTTTCTTT. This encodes CSVEEGAVNTEAFF.